The 9 T cell receptor beta chains reported below all come from one sample, sequenced in a study of CD4 T cells in relation to SARS-CoV-2 and coronaviruses. For these receptors, no antigen is known. The unexposed donors gave CD4+ T cells in about 2010-2018, prior to COVID-19. The cells were cultured for under 13 days before CD4+ T cells were isolated. Produced via immunoSEQ multiplex PCR; TCRdb's table is partial and in-frame only. The table lists some 14,000 clones, around 82% of them singletons. Input material: CD4+ T cells from PBMCs, cultured in vitro. The receptors were gathered from a human donor in good health.

V gene TRBV6-5 combines with J gene TRBJ2-5, with TRBD2 matching over 7 bases. Germline CDR1 reads MNHEY; CDR2 reads SVGAGI. The CDR3 has 13 residues. V gave up 9 bases and J gave up 2 bases; unmatched junction bases: 6. CDR3 region: CASGRGWQETQYF. CDR3 nucleotide sequence: TGTGCCAGTGGGAGGGGATGGCAAGAGACCCAGTACTTC.

The chain is built from TRBV6-5 and TRBJ2-7, with TRBD1 matching 7 bases. Germline V lookup: CDR1 MNHEY, CDR2 SVGAGI. This CDR3 spans 15 amino acids. The ends lost 0 bases at V and 1 base at J; junction bases unmatched: 3. As DNA, the CDR3 is TGTGCCAGCAGTTACTCGGCAGGGGGTTCCTACGAGCAGTACTTC. It codes for CASSYSAGGSYEQYF.

The chain links TRBV9 to TRBJ1-3; weak D call: TRBD1 (6 bases). CDR3 length: 13 residues. V was cut by 10 bases and J by 4 bases, with 15 bases left in between. Germline V CDR1 and CDR2: SGDLS, YYNGEE. CDR3 bases: TGTGCCCGAGGGACATCTTTCGGAAACACCATATATTTT. Protein product: CARGTSFGNTIYF.

This clone has more than one count but fewer than ten. The chain combines TRBV12-3 or TRBV12-4 with TRBJ1-1; no clear D gene. The length of the CDR3 is 13 residues. Trimming stripped 3 bases from V and 3 bases from J, with 8 bases between. The CDR3 DNA reads TGTGCCAGCAGTTTCCAGTTGGACACTGAAGCTTTCTTT. Translating it yields CASSFQLDTEAFF.

The chain carries TRBV24-1 and TRBJ1-2; D not resolved. Trimming removed 3 bases from V and 8 bases from J, with 9 bases in between. CDR1 is KGHDR, CDR2 SFDVKD, per germline. This CDR3 has 12 amino acids. Written as DNA, the CDR3 is TGTGCCACCAGTGATCCTGGGTACGGCTACACCTTC. Residues: CATSDPGYGYTF.

This CDR3 reads CASSQETTRGYTF. The CDR3 nucleotides read TGTGCCAGCAGCCAAGAAACTACTCGCGGCTACACCTTC. The V and J genes are TRBV3-1 (or the pseudogene TRBV3-2) and TRBJ1-2, with no clear D. V lost 0 bases and J 8 bases, leaving 10 bases between the germline ends. The CDR3 runs to 13 residues. CDR1 LGHDT and CDR2 YNNKEL come from the germline V gene (reference sequence).

The rearrangement links TRBV10-3 to TRBJ2-7; no reliable D call. The germline gives CDR1 ENHRY, CDR2 SYGVKD. CDR3 length equals 11 residues. V dropped 10 bases and J dropped 1 base, with 8 bases sitting between them. In nucleotides, the CDR3 is TGTGCCACCACTACTTCCTACGAGCAGTACTTC. It specifies CATTTSYEQYF.

The chain uses TRBV5-8 and TRBJ2-7, with a weak D call TRBD1 (5 bases). Trimming took off 0 bases at V and 7 bases at J, with 11 bases between the two ends. Germline V gene data show CDR1 as SGHTS and CDR2 as YDEGEE. This CDR3 comprises 13 residues. The CDR3 is CASSLGRVREQYF. The CDR3 nucleotides are TGTGCCAGCAGCTTGGGCAGGGTACGGGAGCAGTACTTC.

This clone was found a few times. This sequence joins TRBV19 and TRBJ2-1, with TRBD1 matching over 7 bases. Per the germline V gene, CDR1 is LNHDA and CDR2 is SQIVND (reference sequence). The CDR3 totals 14 residues. V shed 4 bases, J shed 8 bases, and the junction held 8 bases outside the gene matches. Here the CDR3 DNA reads TGTGCCAGTAGTAATATTAACAGGGGAGATGAGCAGTTCTTC. This translates into CASSNINRGDEQFF.